The source of this T cell receptor beta chain is a study of T cell repertoires in cytomegalovirus infection. Each CDR3 protein is one row after TCRdb ran MiXCR on the reads. The table records around 300,000 distinct CDR3 sequences, under 30% of them present only once. The V gene's germline CDR1 is SGHNT and CDR2 YYREEE (reference sequence). CDR3 length equals 13 residues. Regarding this clonotype: One end of the junction fails to match germline, which may point to a read error.

The rearrangement joins TRBV5-4 to TRBJ2-3; D is unclear. Material for sequencing was PBMCs. The sequence derives from a human donor in good health (CMV status not recorded). Some clones in this sample may be carry-over from other donors' samples. The CDR3 here is CSSSNASTDTQYF. The CDR3 region has the DNA TGTTCCAGCAGCAACGCTAGCACAGATACGCAGTATTTT.